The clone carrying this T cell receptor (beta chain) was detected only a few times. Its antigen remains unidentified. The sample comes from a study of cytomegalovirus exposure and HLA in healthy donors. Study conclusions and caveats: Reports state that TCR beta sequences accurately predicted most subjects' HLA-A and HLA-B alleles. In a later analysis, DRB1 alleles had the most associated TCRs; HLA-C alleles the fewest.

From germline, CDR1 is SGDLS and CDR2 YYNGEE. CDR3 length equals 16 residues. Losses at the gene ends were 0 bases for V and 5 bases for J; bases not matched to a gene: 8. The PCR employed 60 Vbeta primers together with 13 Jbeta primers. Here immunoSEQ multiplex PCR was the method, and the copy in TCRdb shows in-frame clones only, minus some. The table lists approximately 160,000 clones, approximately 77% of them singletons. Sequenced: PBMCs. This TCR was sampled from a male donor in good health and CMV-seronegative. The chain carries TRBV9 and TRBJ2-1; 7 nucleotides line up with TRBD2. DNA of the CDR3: TGTGCCAGCAGCGTAGCTACAACGGGAGGCCACAATGAGCAGTTCTTC. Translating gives CASSVATTGGHNEQFF. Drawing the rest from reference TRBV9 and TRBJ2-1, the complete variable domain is DSGVTQTPKHLITATGQRVTLRCSPRSGDLSVYWYQQSLDQGLQFLIQYYNGEERAKGNILERFSAQQFPDLHSELNLSSLELGDSALYFCASSVATTGGHNEQFFGPGTRLTVL.